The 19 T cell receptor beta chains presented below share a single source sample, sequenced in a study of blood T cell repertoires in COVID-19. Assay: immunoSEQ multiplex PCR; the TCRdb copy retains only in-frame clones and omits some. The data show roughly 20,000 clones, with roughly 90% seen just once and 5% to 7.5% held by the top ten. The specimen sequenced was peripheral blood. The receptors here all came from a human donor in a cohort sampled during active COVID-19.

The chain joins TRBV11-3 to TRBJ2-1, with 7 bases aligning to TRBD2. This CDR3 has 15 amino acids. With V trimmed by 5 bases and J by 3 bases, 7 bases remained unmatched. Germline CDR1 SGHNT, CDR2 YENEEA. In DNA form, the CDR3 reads TGTGCCAGCAGCCCCGCGGGAGATAGCTACAATGAGCAGTTCTTC. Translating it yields CASSPAGDSYNEQFF.

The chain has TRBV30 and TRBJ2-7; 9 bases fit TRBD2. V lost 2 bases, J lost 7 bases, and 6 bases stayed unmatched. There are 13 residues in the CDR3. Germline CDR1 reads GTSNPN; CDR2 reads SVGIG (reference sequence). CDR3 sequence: CAWSSGLAREQYF. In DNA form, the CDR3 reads TGTGCCTGGAGTTCGGGACTAGCTCGTGAGCAGTACTTC.

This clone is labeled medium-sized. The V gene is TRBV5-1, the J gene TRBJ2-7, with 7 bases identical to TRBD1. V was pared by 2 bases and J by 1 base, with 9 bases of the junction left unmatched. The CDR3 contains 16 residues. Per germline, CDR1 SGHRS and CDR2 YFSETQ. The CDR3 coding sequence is TGCGCCAGCAGCTTACGACCTACAGGGGCGTCCTACGAGCAGTACTTC. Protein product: CASSLRPTGASYEQYF.

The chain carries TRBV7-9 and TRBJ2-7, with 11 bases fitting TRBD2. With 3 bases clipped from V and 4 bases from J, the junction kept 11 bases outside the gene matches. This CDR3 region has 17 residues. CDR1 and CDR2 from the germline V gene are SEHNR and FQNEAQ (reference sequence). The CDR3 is CASSFAPSSGRMYEQYF. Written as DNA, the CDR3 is TGTGCCAGCAGCTTCGCCCCATCTAGCGGGAGGATGTACGAGCAGTACTTC.

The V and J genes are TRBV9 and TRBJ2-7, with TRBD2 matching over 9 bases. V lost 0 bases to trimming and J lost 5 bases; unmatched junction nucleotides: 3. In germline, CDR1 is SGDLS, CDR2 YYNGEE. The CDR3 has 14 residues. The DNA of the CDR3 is TGTGCCAGCAGCGTAGGTAGCGGGAGCCACGAGCAGTACTTC. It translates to CASSVGSGSHEQYF.

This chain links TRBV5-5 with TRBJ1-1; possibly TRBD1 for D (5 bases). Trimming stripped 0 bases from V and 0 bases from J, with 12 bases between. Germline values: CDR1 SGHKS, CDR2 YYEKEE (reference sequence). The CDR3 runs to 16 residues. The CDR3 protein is CASSLDPGLVNTEAFF. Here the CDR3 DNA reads TGTGCCAGCAGCTTGGATCCAGGGCTAGTGAACACTGAAGCTTTCTTT.

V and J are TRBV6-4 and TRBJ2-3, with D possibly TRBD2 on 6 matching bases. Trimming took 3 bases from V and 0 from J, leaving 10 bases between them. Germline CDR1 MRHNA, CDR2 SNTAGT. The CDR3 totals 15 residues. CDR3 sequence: CASSESSGSTDTQYF. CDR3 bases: TGTGCCAGCAGTGAATCCAGCGGGAGCACAGATACGCAGTATTTT.

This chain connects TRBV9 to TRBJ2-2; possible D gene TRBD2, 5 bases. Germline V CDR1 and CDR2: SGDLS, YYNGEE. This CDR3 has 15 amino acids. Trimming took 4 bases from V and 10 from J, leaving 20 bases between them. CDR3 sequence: CASSPSLDHPPELFF. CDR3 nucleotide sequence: TGTGCCAGCAGCCCCTCACTAGATCATCCCCCGGAGCTGTTTTTT.

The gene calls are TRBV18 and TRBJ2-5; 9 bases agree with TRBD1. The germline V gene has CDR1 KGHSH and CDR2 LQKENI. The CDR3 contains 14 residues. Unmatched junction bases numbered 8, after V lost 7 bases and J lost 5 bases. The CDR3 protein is CASLPGQGSETQYF. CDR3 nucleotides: TGTGCCAGCTTACCGGGACAGGGTTCCGAGACCCAGTACTTC.

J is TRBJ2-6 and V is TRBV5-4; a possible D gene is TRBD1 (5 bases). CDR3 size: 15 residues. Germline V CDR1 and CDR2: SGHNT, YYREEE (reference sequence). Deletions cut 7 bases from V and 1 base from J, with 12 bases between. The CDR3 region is CASSRTGSGANVLTF. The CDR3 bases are TGTGCCAGCTCCCGAACAGGATCTGGGGCCAACGTCCTGACTTTC.

This chain's CDR3 is CSARGGREQFF. CDR3 DNA: TGCAGTGCTAGGGGGGGACGGGAGCAGTTCTTC. This chain links TRBV20-1 with TRBJ2-1, with D possibly matching TRBD2 (6 bases). This CDR3 contains 11 residues. V shed 3 bases and J shed 10 bases, with 10 bases lying between them. Germline assignment: CDR1 DFQATT and CDR2 SNEGSKA (reference sequence).

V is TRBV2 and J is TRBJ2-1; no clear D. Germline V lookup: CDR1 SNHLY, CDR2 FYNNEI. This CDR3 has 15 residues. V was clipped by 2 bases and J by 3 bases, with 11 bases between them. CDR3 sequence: CASSEYIDNYNEQFF. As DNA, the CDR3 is TGTGCCAGCAGTGAATATATCGACAACTACAATGAGCAGTTCTTC.

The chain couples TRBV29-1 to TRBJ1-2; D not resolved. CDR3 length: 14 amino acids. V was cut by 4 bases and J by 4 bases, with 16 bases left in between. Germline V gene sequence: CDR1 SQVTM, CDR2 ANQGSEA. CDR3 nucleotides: TGCAGCGTTGCCATAAACTCCGGGAGCTATGGCTACACCTTC. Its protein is CSVAINSGSYGYTF.

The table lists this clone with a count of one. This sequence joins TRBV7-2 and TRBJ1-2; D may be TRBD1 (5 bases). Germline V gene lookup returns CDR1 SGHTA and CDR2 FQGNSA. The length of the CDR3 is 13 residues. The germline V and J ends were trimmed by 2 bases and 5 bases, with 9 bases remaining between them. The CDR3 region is CASSLSGGYGYTF. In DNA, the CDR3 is TGTGCCAGCAGCTTATCGGGGGGATATGGCTACACCTTC.

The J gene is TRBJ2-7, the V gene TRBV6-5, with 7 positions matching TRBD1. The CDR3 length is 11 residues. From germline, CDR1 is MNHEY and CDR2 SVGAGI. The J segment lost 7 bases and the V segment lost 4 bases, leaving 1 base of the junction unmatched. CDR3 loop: CASSWGQEQYF. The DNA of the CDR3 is TGTGCCAGCAGTTGGGGACAGGAGCAGTACTTC.

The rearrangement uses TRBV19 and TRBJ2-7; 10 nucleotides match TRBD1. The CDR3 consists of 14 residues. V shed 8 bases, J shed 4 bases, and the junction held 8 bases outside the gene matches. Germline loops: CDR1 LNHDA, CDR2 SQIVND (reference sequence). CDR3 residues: CASRDRDRGYEQYF. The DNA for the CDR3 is TGTGCCAGTCGGGACCGGGACAGGGGTTACGAGCAGTACTTC.

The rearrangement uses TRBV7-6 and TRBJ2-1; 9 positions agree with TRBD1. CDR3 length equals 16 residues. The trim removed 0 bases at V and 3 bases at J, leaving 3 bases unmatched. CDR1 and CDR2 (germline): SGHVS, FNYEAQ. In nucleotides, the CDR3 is TGTGCCAGCAGCTTAGCACAGGGGGCTTTCTACAATGAGCAGTTCTTC. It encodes CASSLAQGAFYNEQFF.

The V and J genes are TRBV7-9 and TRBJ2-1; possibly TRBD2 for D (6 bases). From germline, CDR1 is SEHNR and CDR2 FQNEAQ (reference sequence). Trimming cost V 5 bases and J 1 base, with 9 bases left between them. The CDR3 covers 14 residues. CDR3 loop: CASSRGGSYNEQFF. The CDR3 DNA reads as TGTGCCAGCAGCCGAGGAGGGTCCTACAATGAGCAGTTCTTC.

CDR3 nucleotide sequence: TGTGCCAGCAGCCAATACCTAGCGGGAACAGATACGCAGTATTTT. Encoded protein: CASSQYLAGTDTQYF. The chain is built from TRBV3-1 (or the pseudogene TRBV3-2) and TRBJ2-3; the match to TRBD2 covers 9 bases. V was pared by 2 bases and J by 3 bases, with 3 bases of the junction left unmatched. The CDR3 spans 15 residues. From germline, CDR1 is LGHDT and CDR2 YNNKEL (reference sequence).